This T cell receptor beta chain was identified during a study of shared clonotypes between healthy human individuals. Notes on the study in general: Clonotypes shared by all four donors outscored non-shared clonotypes in generation probability. Only blood samples were collected, and tissue repertoires likely differ.

Points on this clone: What it binds is not known.

The CDR3 sequence is 16 residues long. Trimming removed 5 bases from V and 0 bases from J, with 14 bases in between. Germline V gene data show CDR1 as MDHEN and CDR2 as SYDVKM. Each cell subset's genomic DNA was divided evenly among several immunoSEQ plates. Libraries were prepared by immunoSEQ multiplex PCR; TCRdb keeps only in-frame clonotypes and omits some of them. The sample contains a few hundred thousand clones, 95% to 98% of which appear only once. The sequence was obtained from a woman in her 30s in good health. Material for sequencing was naive CD4+ T cells sorted from blood. Stated subset: CD45RA+ positively selected. The J gene is TRBJ1-3, the V gene TRBV28; the D gene is possibly TRBD1 (5 bases). CDR3 nucleotides: TGTGCCAGCAGTACAGGTTCCCCCGCCTCTGGAAACACCATATATTTT. Its translation is CASSTGSPASGNTIYF.